A selection of T cell receptor beta chains follows, all from one sample in a study of cytomegalovirus exposure and HLA in healthy donors. Only in-frame clones appear in the TCRdb table, and some are missing; sequencing was by immunoSEQ multiplex PCR. The sample lists about 150,000 clones, 73% seen once, with 4.5% to 5.5% in the top ten. The sequencing input was PBMCs. These receptors all come from a woman under 30 in good health and CMV-seropositive. The CDR3 runs from the conserved cysteine through the conserved F or W. Each record gives: clone size, V gene, D gene, J gene, CDR3 protein, CDR3 DNA. A D gene is named only where the DNA matches it firmly. Rows give clone size only sometimes, using once, few, many, or a class for an expanded clone.

>few|TRBV5-6|TRBD1|TRBJ2-3
CASSPDRGLTDTQYF
TGTGCCAGCAGCCCGGACAGGGGGCTAACAGATACGCAGTATTTT
>.|TRBV12-5|TRBD2|TRBJ2-1
CASGRGTSESNNEQFF
TGTGCTAGTGGCCGTGGGACTAGCGAGTCCAACAATGAGCAGTTCTTC
>.|TRBV30|.|TRBJ1-2
CAWSVGRDGYTF
TGTGCCTGGAGTGTTGGGCGGGATGGCTACACCTTC
>.|TRBV18|.|TRBJ1-3
CASSPGRLAGNTIYF
TGTGCCAGCTCACCTGGCCGCCTGGCTGGAAACACCATATATTTT
>.|TRBV2|.|TRBJ1-6
CASSDRGDSPLHF
TGTGCCAGCAGTGACAGGGGTGATTCACCCCTCCACTTT
>.|TRBV6-5|.|TRBJ1-3
CASRPWGGSGNTIYF
TGTGCCAGCAGGCCGTGGGGGGGCTCTGGAAACACCATATATTTT
>.|TRBV9|.|TRBJ1-3
CASSVAAGSSGNTIYF
TGTGCCAGCAGCGTAGCGGCCGGGAGCTCTGGAAACACCATATATTTT
>.|TRBV7-2|TRBD2|TRBJ2-3
CASSLTSGGRDTQYF
TGTGCCAGCAGCTTGACTAGCGGGGGGAGAGATACGCAGTATTTT
>.|TRBV6-1|TRBD2|TRBJ2-5
CASSRLAGGPETQYF
TGTGCCAGCAGTCGACTAGCGGGGGGGCCAGAGACCCAGTACTTC
>.|TRBV10-3|TRBD2|TRBJ2-3
CAISDVLAGADTQYF
TGTGCCATCAGTGACGTACTAGCGGGAGCAGATACGCAGTATTTT
>.|TRBV5-5|.|TRBJ1-5
CASSLGDQPQHF
TGTGCCAGCAGCTTGGGAGATCAGCCCCAGCATTTT
>once|TRBV19|.|TRBJ2-2
CASSLQGPGELFF
TGTGCCAGTAGCCTACAGGGCCCCGGGGAGCTGTTTTTT
>.|TRBV7-6|TRBD1|TRBJ2-1
CASSATGGLEQFF
TGTGCCAGCAGCGCGACAGGGGGCTTGGAGCAGTTCTTC
>.|TRBV9|.|TRBJ2-7
CASSPRDINYEQYF
TGTGCCAGCAGCCCCCGGGACATAAATTACGAGCAGTACTTC
>.|TRBV7-8|.|TRBJ1-1
CASSFQGNTEAFF
TGTGCCAGCAGCTTCCAGGGGAACACTGAAGCTTTCTTT
>.|TRBV7-2|TRBD2|TRBJ2-5
CASSSRLAGGGETQYF
TGTGCCAGCAGCTCCCGACTAGCGGGGGGTGGTGAGACCCAGTACTTC
>few|TRBV27|.|TRBJ2-7
CASSLRWGQSSYEQYF
TGTGCCAGCAGTTTACGGTGGGGGCAGAGCTCCTACGAGCAGTACTTC
>.|TRBV5-4|.|TRBJ1-2
CASSLGLEGLINYGYTF
TGTGCCAGCAGCTTGGGTTTGGAGGGACTGATCAACTATGGCTACACCTTC
>.|TRBV5-6|TRBD2|TRBJ2-1
CASSDRLAGARNEQFF
TGTGCCAGCAGCGACCGACTAGCGGGGGCTCGGAATGAGCAGTTCTTC
>.|TRBV2|.|TRBJ2-7
CASISPRRADYEQYF
TGTGCCAGCATATCTCCCCGCAGGGCCGACTACGAGCAGTACTTC
>.|TRBV6-1|.|TRBJ1-6
CASSRGGKSPLHF
TGTGCCAGCAGTAGAGGAGGGAAATCACCCCTCCACTTT
>.|TRBV6-5|TRBD1|TRBJ1-4
CASSYHTGGLDEKLFF
TGTGCCAGCAGTTACCACACAGGGGGCTTGGATGAAAAACTGTTTTTT
>.|TRBV4-1|TRBD1|TRBJ1-3
CASSLRYRDSLDSGGNTIYF
TGCGCCAGCAGCCTACGATACCGGGACAGCCTCGATAGCGGTGGAAACACCATATATTTT
>.|TRBV13|TRBD1|TRBJ1-5
CASSLKGASGLRQPQHF
TGTGCCAGCAGCTTAAAGGGGGCGTCCGGCCTGAGACAGCCCCAGCATTTT
>.|TRBV6-5|TRBD2|TRBJ2-7
CASSGGGGREQYF
TGTGCCAGCAGCGGCGGGGGGGGGCGTGAGCAGTACTTC
>few|TRBV18|TRBD2|TRBJ2-7
CASSPRRGREGQSYEQYF
TGTGCCAGCTCCCCCCGCCGGGGTCGGGAGGGTCAGTCCTACGAGCAGTACTTC
>.|TRBV15|TRBD1|TRBJ1-6
CATSRDPGQYNSPLHF
TGTGCCACCAGCAGAGATCCGGGACAGTATAATTCACCCCTCCACTTT
>.|TRBV19|TRBD1|TRBJ2-7
CASSPMGTGPSYEQYF
TGTGCCAGTAGTCCGATGGGGACAGGGCCCTCCTACGAGCAGTACTTC
>.|TRBV5-5|.|TRBJ2-7
CASSSGQTYEQYF
TGTGCCAGCAGCTCCGGACAGACCTACGAGCAGTACTTC
>.|TRBV5-8|.|TRBJ2-3
CASRERGNTDTQYF
TGTGCCAGCAGGGAACGGGGAAACACAGATACGCAGTATTTT
>.|TRBV7-2|.|TRBJ2-3
CASSYRGGSTDTQYF
TGTGCCAGCAGCTATAGGGGGGGGAGCACAGATACGCAGTATTTT
>.|TRBV6-5|TRBD1|TRBJ1-1
CASSTGTENTEAFF
TGTGCCAGCAGTACCGGGACAGAGAACACTGAAGCTTTCTTT
>.|TRBV7-6|TRBD1|TRBJ1-1
CASSRRQGTEAFF
TGTGCCAGCAGCCGAAGACAGGGGACTGAAGCTTTCTTT
>.|TRBV9|TRBD2|TRBJ2-3
CASQAGGWADTQYF
TGTGCCAGTCAAGCGGGGGGGTGGGCAGATACGCAGTATTTT
>.|TRBV27|.|TRBJ2-2
CASSSIGEDRQSPGELFF
TGTGCCAGCAGTTCCATAGGGGAGGACAGGCAAAGTCCCGGGGAGCTGTTTTTT
>.|TRBV7-2|.|TRBJ1-5
CASSFELDQPQHF
TGTGCCAGCAGCTTCGAGTTGGATCAGCCCCAGCATTTT
>.|TRBV7-9|TRBD2|TRBJ2-3
CASSFWRGELDTQYF
TGTGCCAGCAGCTTTTGGCGGGGGGAACTAGATACGCAGTATTTT
>.|TRBV2|.|TRBJ2-1
CARNSLDSSYNEQFF
TGTGCCAGGAACTCGCTTGATAGCTCCTACAATGAGCAGTTCTTC
>few|TRBV4-1|TRBD1|TRBJ1-2
CASSQGQASWGGYTF
TGCGCCAGCAGCCAGGGACAGGCCTCCTGGGGTGGCTACACCTTC
>.|TRBV5-8|.|TRBJ1-6
CASSSQGGSYNSPLHF
TGTGCCAGCAGCTCACAGGGCGGCTCCTATAATTCACCCCTCCACTTT
>few|TRBV6-5|TRBD2|TRBJ2-5
CASRSGGQETQYF
TGTGCCAGTCGTAGCGGGGGACAAGAGACCCAGTACTTC
>.|TRBV7-2|.|TRBJ2-5
CASSFHGSRFETQYF
TGTGCCAGCAGCTTTCATGGTAGCCGATTCGAGACCCAGTACTTC